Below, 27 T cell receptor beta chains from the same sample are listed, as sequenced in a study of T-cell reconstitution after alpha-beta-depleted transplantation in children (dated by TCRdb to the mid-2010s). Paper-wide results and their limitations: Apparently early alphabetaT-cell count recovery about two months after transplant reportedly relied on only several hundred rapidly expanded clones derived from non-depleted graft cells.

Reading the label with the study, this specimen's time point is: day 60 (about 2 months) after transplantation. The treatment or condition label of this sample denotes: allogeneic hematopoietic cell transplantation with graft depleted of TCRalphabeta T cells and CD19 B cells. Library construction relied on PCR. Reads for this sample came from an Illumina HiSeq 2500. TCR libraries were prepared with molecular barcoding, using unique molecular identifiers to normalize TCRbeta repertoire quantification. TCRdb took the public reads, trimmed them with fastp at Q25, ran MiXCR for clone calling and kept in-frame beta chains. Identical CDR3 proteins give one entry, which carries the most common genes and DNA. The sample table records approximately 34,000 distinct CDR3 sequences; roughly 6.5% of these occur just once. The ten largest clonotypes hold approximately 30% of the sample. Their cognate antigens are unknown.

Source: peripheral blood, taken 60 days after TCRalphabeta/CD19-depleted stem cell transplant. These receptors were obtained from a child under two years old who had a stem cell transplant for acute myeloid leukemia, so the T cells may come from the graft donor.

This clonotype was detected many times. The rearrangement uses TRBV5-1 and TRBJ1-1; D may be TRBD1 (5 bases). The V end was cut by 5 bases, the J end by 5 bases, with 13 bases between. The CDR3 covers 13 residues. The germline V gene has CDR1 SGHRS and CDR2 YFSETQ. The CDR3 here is CASSTTQGTEAFF. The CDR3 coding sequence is TGCGCCAGCAGTACAACCCAGGGAACTGAAGCTTTCTTT.

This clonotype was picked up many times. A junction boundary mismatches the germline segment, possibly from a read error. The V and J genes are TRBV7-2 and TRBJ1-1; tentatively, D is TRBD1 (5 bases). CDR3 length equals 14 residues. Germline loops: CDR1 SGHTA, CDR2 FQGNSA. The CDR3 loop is CASKYGRVTTRFSF. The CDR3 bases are TGTGCCAGCAAGTACGGCAGGGTGACGACTAGGTTTTCTTTT.

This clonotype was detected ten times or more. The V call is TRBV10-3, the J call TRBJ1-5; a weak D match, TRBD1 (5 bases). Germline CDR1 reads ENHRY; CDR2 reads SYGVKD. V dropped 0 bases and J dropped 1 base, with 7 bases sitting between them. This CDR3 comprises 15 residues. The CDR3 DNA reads TGTGCCATCAGTGAGTCTCGGGACAGCAATCAGCCCCAGCATTTT. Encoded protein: CAISESRDSNQPQHF.

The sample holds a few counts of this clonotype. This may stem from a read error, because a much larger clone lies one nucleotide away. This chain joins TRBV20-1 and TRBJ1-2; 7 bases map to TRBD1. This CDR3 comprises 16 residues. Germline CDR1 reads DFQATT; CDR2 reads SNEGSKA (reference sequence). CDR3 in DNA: TGCTGTGCTATTGACAGGGACCGGTGGGTTGACTATGGCTACACCTTC. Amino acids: CCAIDRDRWVDYGYTF.

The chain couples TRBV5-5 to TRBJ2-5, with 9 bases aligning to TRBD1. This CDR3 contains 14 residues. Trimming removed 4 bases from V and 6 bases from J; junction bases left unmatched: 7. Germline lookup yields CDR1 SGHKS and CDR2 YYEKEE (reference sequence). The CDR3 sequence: CASSPTGGEKTQYF. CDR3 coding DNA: TGTGCCAGCAGCCCTACAGGGGGCGAGAAGACCCAGTACTTC.

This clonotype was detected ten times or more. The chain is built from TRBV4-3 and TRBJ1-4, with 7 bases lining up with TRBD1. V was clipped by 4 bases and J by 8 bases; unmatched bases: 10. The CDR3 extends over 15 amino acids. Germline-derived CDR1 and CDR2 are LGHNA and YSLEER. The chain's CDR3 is CASSPDRVPGEKLFF. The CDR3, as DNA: TGCGCCAGCAGCCCTGACAGGGTCCCGGGGGAAAAACTGTTTTTT.

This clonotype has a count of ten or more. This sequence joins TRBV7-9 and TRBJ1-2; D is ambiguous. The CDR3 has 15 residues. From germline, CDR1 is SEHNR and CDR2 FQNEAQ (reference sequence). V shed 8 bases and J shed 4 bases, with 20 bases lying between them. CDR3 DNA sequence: TGTGCCAGCGGAAGGCCCCCGACGTCCGGCTATGGCTACACCTTC. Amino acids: CASGRPPTSGYGYTF.

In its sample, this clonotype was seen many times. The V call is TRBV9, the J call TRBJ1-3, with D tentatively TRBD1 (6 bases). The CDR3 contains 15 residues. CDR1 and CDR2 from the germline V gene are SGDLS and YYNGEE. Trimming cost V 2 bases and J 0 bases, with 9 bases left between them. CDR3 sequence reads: CASSVGQSSGNTIYF. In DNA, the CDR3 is TGTGCCAGCAGCGTCGGACAGTCCTCTGGAAACACCATATATTTT.

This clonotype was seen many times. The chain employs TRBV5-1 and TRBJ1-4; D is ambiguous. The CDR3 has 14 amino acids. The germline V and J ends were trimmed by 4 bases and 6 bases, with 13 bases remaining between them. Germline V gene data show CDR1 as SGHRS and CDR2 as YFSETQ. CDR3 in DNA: TGCGCCAGCAGCCATGCCGGCGGGGATGAAAAACTGTTTTTT. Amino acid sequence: CASSHAGGDEKLFF.

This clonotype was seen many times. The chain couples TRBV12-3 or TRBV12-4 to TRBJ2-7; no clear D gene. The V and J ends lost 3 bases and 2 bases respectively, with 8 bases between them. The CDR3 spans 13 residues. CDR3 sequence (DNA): TGTGCCAGCAGTTTCGCCACTACCTACGAGCAGTACTTC. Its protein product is CASSFATTYEQYF.

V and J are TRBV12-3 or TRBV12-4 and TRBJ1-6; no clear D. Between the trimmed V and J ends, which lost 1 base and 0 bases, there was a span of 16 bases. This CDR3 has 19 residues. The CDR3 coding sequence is TGTGCCAGCAGTTTAGTTTGGACTTCCCTCGGCTCCTATAATTCACCCCTCCACTTT. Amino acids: CASSLVWTSLGSYNSPLHF.

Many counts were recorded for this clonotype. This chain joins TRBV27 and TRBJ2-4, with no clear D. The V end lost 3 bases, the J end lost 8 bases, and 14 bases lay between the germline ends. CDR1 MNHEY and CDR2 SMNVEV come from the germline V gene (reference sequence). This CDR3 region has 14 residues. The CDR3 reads CASSLDLFGDIQYF. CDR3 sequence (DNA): TGTGCCAGCAGTTTGGACCTTTTTGGGGACATTCAGTACTTC.

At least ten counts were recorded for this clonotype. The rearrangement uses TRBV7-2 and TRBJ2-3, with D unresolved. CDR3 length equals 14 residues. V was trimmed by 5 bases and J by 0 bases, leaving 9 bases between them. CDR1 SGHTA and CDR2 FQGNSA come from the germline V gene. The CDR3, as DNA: TGTGCCAGCAGCCCGCTGAGCAGCACAGATACGCAGTATTTT. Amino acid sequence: CASSPLSSTDTQYF. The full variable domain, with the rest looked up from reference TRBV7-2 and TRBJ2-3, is GAGVSQSPSNKVTEKGKDVELRCDPISGHTALYWYRQSLGQGLEFLIYFQGNSAPDKSGLPSDRFSAERTGGSVSTLTIQRTQQEDSAVYLCASSPLSSTDTQYFGPGTRLTVL.

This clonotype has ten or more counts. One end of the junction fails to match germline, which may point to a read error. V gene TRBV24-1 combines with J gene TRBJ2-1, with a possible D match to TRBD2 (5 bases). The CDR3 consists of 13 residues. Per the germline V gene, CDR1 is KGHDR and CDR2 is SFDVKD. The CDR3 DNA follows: TGTGCCACCAGTGACGAGAGGGCGGATGCACGGGATTTC. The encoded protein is CATSDERADARDF.

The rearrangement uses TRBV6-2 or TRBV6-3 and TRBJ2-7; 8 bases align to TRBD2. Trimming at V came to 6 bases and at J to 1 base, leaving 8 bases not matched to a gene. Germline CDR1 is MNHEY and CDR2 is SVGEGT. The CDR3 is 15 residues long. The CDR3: CASSTLADASYEQYF. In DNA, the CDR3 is TGTGCCAGCAGCACACTAGCGGATGCGTCCTACGAGCAGTACTTC.

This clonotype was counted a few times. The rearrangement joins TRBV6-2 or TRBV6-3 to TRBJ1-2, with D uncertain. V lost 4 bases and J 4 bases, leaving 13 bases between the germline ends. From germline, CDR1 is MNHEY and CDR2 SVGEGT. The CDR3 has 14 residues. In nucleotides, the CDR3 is TGTGCCAGCAGTTCAGCCAGTTCTTTCTATGGCTACACCTTC. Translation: CASSSASSFYGYTF.

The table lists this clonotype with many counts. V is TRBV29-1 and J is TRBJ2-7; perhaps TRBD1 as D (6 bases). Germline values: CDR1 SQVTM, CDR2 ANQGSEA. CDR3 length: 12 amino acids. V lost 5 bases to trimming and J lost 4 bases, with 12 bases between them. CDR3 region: CSVLKQGYEQYF. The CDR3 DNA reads TGCAGCGTTCTGAAACAGGGTTACGAGCAGTACTTC.

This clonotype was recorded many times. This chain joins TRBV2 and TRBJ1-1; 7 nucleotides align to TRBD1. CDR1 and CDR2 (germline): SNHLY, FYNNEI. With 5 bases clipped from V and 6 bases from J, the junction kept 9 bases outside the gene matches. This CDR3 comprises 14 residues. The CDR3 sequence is CASSLHKQGSEAFF. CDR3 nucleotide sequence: TGTGCCAGCAGTCTGCATAAACAGGGGTCTGAAGCTTTCTTT.

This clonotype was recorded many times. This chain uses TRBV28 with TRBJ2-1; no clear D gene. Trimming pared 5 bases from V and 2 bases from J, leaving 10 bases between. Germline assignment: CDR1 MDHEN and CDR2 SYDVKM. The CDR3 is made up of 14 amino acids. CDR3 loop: CASSPLGTYNEQFF. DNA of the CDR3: TGTGCCAGCAGTCCTCTCGGCACCTACAATGAGCAGTTCTTC. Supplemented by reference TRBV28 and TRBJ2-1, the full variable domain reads DVKVTQSSRYLVKRTGEKVFLECVQDMDHENMFWYRQDPGLGLRLIYFSYDVKMKEKGDIPEGYSVSREKKERFSLILESASTNQTSMYLCASSPLGTYNEQFFGPGTRLTVL.

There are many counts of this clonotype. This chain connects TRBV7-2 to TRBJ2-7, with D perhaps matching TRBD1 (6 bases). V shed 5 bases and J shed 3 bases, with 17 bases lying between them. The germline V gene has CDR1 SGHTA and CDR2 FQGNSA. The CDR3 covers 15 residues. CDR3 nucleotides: TGTGCCAGCAGCCCCAGAAGGACAGTCAACTACGAGCAGTACTTC. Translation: CASSPRRTVNYEQYF.

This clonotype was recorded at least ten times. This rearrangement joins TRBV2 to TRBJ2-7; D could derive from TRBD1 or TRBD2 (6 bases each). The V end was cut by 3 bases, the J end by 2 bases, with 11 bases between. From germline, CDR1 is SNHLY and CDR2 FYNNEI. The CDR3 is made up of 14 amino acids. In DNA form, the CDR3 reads TGTGCCAGCAGTGAGGGGGGCGTCCCCTACGAGCAGTACTTC. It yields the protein CASSEGGVPYEQYF.

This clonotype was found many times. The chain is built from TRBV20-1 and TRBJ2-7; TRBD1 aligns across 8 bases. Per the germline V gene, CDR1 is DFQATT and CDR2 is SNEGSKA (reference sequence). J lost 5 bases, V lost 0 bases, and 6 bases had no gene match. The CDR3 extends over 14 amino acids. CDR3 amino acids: CSARDETGVHEQYF. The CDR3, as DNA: TGCAGTGCTAGAGACGAGACAGGGGTTCACGAGCAGTACTTC.

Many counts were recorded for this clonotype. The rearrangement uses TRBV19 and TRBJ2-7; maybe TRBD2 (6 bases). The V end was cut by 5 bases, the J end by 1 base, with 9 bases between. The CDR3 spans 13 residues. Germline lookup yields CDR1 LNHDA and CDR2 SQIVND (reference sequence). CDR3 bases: TGTGCCAGTAGTTGGGCGGGGTCCTACGAGCAGTACTTC. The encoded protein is CASSWAGSYEQYF. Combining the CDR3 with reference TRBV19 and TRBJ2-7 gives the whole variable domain DGGITQSPKYLFRKEGQNVTLSCEQNLNHDAMYWYRQDPGQGLRLIYYSQIVNDFQKGDIAEGYSVSREKKESFPLTVTSAQKNPTAFYLCASSWAGSYEQYFGPGTRLTVT.

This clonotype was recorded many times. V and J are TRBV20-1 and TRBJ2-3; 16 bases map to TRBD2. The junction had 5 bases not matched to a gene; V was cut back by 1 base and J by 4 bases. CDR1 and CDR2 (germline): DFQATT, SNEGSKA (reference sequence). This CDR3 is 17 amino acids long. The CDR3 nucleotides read TGCAGTGCTAGAGGGGGACTAGCGGGAGGGCGAGCAGATACGCAGTATTTT. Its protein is CSARGGLAGGRADTQYF.

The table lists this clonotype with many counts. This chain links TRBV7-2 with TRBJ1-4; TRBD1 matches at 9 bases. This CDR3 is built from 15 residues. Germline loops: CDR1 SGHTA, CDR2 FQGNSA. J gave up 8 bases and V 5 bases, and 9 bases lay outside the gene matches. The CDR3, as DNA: TGTGCCAGCAGCGTAACCGGGACAGGGACCGAAAAACTGTTTTTT. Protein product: CASSVTGTGTEKLFF.

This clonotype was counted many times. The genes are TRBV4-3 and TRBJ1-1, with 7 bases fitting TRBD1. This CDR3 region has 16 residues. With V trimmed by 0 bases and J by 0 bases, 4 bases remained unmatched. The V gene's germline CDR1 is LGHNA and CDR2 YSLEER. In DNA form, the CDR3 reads TGCGCCAGCAGCCAAGATGGGACAGCCATGAACACTGAAGCTTTCTTT. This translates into CASSQDGTAMNTEAFF.

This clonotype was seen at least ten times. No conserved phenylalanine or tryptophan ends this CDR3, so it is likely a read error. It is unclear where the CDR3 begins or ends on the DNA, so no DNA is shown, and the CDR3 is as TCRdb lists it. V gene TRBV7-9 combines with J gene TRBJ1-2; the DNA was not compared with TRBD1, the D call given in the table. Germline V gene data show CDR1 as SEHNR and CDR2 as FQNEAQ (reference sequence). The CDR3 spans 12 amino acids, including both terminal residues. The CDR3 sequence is CASSFRPTGVRL.